The rows below give T cell receptor beta chains drawn from one sample of a study. One entry per CDR3 protein results from TCRdb running MiXCR on the RT-PCR reads. This table has around 700,000 distinct CDR3 sequences, 14% appearing once. Input material: memory CD4+ T cells from blood. The receptors here all came from a female donor in good health, serving as a healthy control. The CDR3 runs from the conserved cysteine through the conserved F or W. Each record gives: D gene, J gene, V gene, clone size, CDR3 DNA, CDR3 protein. D genes are given only for firm matches. For some rows the clone size is stated as once, few or many, or as a class when expanded; others skip it.

-	TRBJ1-4	TRBV19	-	TGTGCCAGTAGTACCGCGCCGAGAGAAAAACTGTTTTTT	CASSTAPREKLFF
TRBD2	TRBJ2-1	TRBV12-3/TRBV12-4	few	TGTGCCAGCGGCAAAGGGACTAGCGGGATTGGGGAGCAGTTCTTC	CASGKGTSGIGEQFF
TRBD2	TRBJ2-1	TRBV15	few	TGTGCCACCAGCAGAGTTGCGGGAGCCGGCTCCTACAATGAGCAGTTCTTC	CATSRVAGAGSYNEQFF
TRBD1	TRBJ1-1	TRBV5-6	few	TGTGCCAGCAGCTTTGACAGGGGAGCTTTCTTT	CASSFDRGAFF
TRBD1	TRBJ1-5	TRBV20-1	-	TGCAGTGCTAGAGCCGGGACAGGGCATCAGCCCCAGCATTTT	CSARAGTGHQPQHF
-	TRBJ2-1	TRBV11-3	-	TGTGCCAGCAGCTCCCACGGGGCTTCTAATGAGCAGTTCTTC	CASSSHGASNEQFF
TRBD2	TRBJ2-3	TRBV7-9	-	TGTGCCGGAGCGGGAGGGCCCACAGGCACAGATACGCAGTATTTT	CAGAGGPTGTDTQYF
-	TRBJ1-2	TRBV4-3	few	TGCGCCAGCAGCCAAGGACAGATCTATGGCTACACCTTC	CASSQGQIYGYTF
-	TRBJ2-7	TRBV11-2	-	TGTGCCAGCAGCCCATACCGTCTAGCGCCCGAGCAGTACTTC	CASSPYRLAPEQYF
TRBD2	TRBJ2-7	TRBV20-1	many	TGCAGTGCTAGTCGTAGCGGGGGCTCCTACGAGCAGTACTTC	CSASRSGGSYEQYF
TRBD1	TRBJ2-3	TRBV10-1	many	TGCGCCAGCAGTGAGTCGAGAGACAGGGAAACAGATACGCAGTATTTT	CASSESRDRETDTQYF
-	TRBJ1-3	TRBV4-3	few	TGCGCCAGCAGCCAAGATACTAGCACAGCTTGGGGAAACACCATATATTTT	CASSQDTSTAWGNTIYF
-	TRBJ1-3	TRBV7-2	few	TGTGCCAGCAGCTTCTGGGGGGCGGGAGGAAACACCATATATTTT	CASSFWGAGGNTIYF
TRBD2	TRBJ2-7	TRBV12-3/TRBV12-4	few	TGTGCCAGCAGCCGCGGGGAGGGAACCTACGAGCAGTACTTC	CASSRGEGTYEQYF
-	TRBJ1-3	TRBV7-2	many	TGTGCCAGCAGCTTAATAGGCGGCCAGGCAGGAAACACCATATATTTT	CASSLIGGQAGNTIYF
-	TRBJ2-3	TRBV12-3/TRBV12-4	-	TGTGCCAGCAGGCAGAGGTTCCGAGGTACGCAGTATTTT	CASRQRFRGTQYF
-	TRBJ2-3	TRBV7-9	many	TGTGCCAGCAGCTTGGGGCTTCCTAGCACAGATACGCAGTATTTT	CASSLGLPSTDTQYF
-	TRBJ2-3	TRBV4-3	many	TGCGCCAGCAGTTTGATTGGGGGCGGCGCAGATACGCAGTATTTT	CASSLIGGGADTQYF
-	TRBJ2-7	TRBV10-3	once	TGTGCCATCGCTGTACAAACGTACAACGAGCAGTACTTC	CAIAVQTYNEQYF
-	TRBJ2-5	TRBV7-9	-	TGTGCCAGCAGCTTCCCTGTGCAGACCCAGTACTTC	CASSFPVQTQYF
-	TRBJ1-2	TRBV20-1	many	TGCAGTGCTAGCGCAGGGTGGAGTTATGGCTACACCTTC	CSASAGWSYGYTF
-	TRBJ1-2	TRBV30	-	TGTGCCTGGAGTGTACGGCAGAACTATGGCTACACCTTC	CAWSVRQNYGYTF
-	TRBJ2-3	TRBV15	many	TGTGCCACCACACCAGGGAGAGGCGCAGATACGCAGTATTTT	CATTPGRGADTQYF
TRBD1	TRBJ1-2	TRBV27	-	TGTGCCAGCAGGCCCGAGGGGGCAGATGGCTACACCTTC	CASRPEGADGYTF
-	TRBJ1-1	TRBV20-1	once	TGCAACTACGCAAACGGCATGAACACTGTAGCTTTCTTT	CNYANGMNTVAFF
TRBD2	TRBJ2-1	TRBV11-2	few	TGTGCCAGCAGCTTAGCTACCAGCGGGGTGTACAATGAGCAGTTCTTC	CASSLATSGVYNEQFF
-	TRBJ2-3	TRBV12-3/TRBV12-4	few	TGTGCCAGCAGTTTAAGGGACCCGCAGACAGATACGCAGTATTTT	CASSLRDPQTDTQYF
-	TRBJ2-5	TRBV20-1	many	-	CSVFGQETQYF
TRBD2	TRBJ2-1	TRBV5-1	-	TGCGCCAGCAGCTTGGCCGGGACTAGCGGGTTCAATGAGCAGTTCTTC	CASSLAGTSGFNEQFF
-	TRBJ1-5	TRBV18	-	TGTGCCAGCTCAGGGAATCGGGGGAGTAGTCAGCCCCAGCATTTT	CASSGNRGSSQPQHF
-	TRBJ1-2	TRBV10-2	-	TGCGCCAGCAGGAGGGAAGGGAGTAACTATGACTACACCTTC	CASRREGSNYDYTF
-	TRBJ2-7	TRBV5-1	-	TGCGCCAGCAGCTCCCGGGACGCCCGAGGAGAGCAGTACTTC	CASSSRDARGEQYF
TRBD2	TRBJ2-1	TRBV10-3	many	TGTGCCATCAGTGACGCCCCGGGAGGAAGAGGGGCCTCCTACAATGAGCAGTTCTTC	CAISDAPGGRGASYNEQFF
-	TRBJ2-4	TRBV27	few	TGTGCCAGCAGTTTAGTGGGACAAGCGGGGTTTGTAGCCAAAAACATTCAGTACTTC	CASSLVGQAGFVAKNIQYF
-	TRBJ1-2	TRBV20-1	few	TGCAGTGCCACTCCGGGTGCTGGCTACACCTTC	CSATPGAGYTF
-	TRBJ1-1	TRBV20-1	few	TGCAGTGCTAGTCGGGGGGGGGCCGGCACTGAAGCTTTCTTT	CSASRGGAGTEAFF
-	TRBJ2-3	TRBV12-3/TRBV12-4	few	TGTGCCAGCAGTTTCGGAGCGCAGTCCACAGATACGCAGTATTTT	CASSFGAQSTDTQYF